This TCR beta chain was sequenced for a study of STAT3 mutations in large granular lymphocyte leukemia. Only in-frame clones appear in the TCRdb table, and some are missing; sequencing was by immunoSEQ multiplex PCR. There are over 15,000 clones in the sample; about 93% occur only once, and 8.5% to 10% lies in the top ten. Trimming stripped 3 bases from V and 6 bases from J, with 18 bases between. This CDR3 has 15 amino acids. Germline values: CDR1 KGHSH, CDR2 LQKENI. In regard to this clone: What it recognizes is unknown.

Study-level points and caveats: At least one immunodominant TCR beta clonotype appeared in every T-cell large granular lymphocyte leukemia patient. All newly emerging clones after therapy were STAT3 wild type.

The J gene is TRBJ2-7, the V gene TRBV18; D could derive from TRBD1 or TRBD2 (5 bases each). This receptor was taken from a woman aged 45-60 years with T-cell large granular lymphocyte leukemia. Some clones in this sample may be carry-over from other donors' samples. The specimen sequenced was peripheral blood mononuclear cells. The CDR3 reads CASSPGQGPNSEQYF. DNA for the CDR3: TGTGCCAGCTCACCGGGTCAGGGACCCAACAGCGAGCAGTACTTC. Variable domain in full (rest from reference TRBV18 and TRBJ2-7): NAGVMQNPRHLVRRRGQEARLRCSPMKGHSHVYWYRQLPEEGLKFMVYLQKENIIDESGMPKERFSAEFPKEGPSILRIQQVVRGDSAAYFCASSPGQGPNSEQYFGPGTRLTVT.